The 20 T cell receptor beta chains in this list originate from one sample, sequenced in a study of shared clonotypes between healthy human individuals. Clones were sequenced by immunoSEQ multiplex PCR, and TCRdb holds only the in-frame ones, with some missing. In the table there are about 1.5 million clones, around 98% of which are singletons. Sequencing was done on a sample of naive CD4+ T cells sorted from blood. Documented subset: CD45RA+ positively selected. These receptors were taken from a young man in good health.

The chain carries TRBV15 and TRBJ2-7; 9 bases are shared with TRBD2. The CDR3 is 17 amino acids. The germline CDR1 and CDR2 sequences are LNHNV and YYDKDF (reference sequence). Trimming at V came to 2 bases and at J to 5 bases, leaving 13 bases not matched to a gene. The DNA of the CDR3 is TGTGCCACCAGCAGAAGCCGCCCTCTGGGCGGGAGGGACGAGCAGTACTTC. It specifies CATSRSRPLGGRDEQYF.

This sequence joins TRBV7-9 and TRBJ2-6, with 7 bases fitting TRBD1. This CDR3 has 16 residues. Per the germline V gene, CDR1 is SEHNR and CDR2 is FQNEAQ (reference sequence). After removal of 0 bases from V and 3 bases from J, the junction contained 2 bases not matched to a gene. The CDR3 protein is CASSLAGTVGANVLTF. CDR3 nucleotide sequence: TGTGCCAGCAGCTTAGCCGGGACAGTTGGGGCCAACGTCCTGACTTTC.

The chain has TRBV7-9 and TRBJ1-2; D gene unclear. The CDR3 has 13 residues. V lost 0 bases and J 4 bases, leaving 6 bases between the germline ends. Germline V gene sequence: CDR1 SEHNR, CDR2 FQNEAQ (reference sequence). In nucleotides, the CDR3 is TGTGCCAGCAGCTTAGCGGCTTCCTATGGCTACACCTTC. It codes for CASSLAASYGYTF.

The chain uses TRBV29-1 and TRBJ2-5; 7 bases are shared with TRBD2. This CDR3 is 13 amino acids long. The V segment lost 5 bases and the J segment 5 bases; nucleotides outside the gene matches: 8. Germline V lookup: CDR1 SQVTM, CDR2 ANQGSEA. In nucleotides, the CDR3 is TGCAGCGTTCGGGGGGAGCGTCTGGAGACCCAGTACTTC. Amino acid sequence: CSVRGERLETQYF.

The CDR3 DNA sequence: TGTGCCAGCAGGATCAGGGGGCCGAACACCGGGGAGCTGTTTTTT. Its translation: CASRIRGPNTGELFF. The V and J genes are TRBV6-1 and TRBJ2-2, with 8 positions matching TRBD1. The germline V gene encodes CDR1 MNHNS and CDR2 SASEGT. The CDR3 sequence is 15 residues long. Unmatched junction bases numbered 3, after V lost 6 bases and J lost 0 bases.

The rearrangement joins TRBV28 to TRBJ1-4; perhaps TRBD1 as D (6 bases). Trimming cost V 10 bases and J 7 bases, with 16 bases left between them. CDR3 length: 13 residues. Germline V gives CDR1 MDHEN, CDR2 SYDVKM. The CDR3 sequence: CATSGGGVEKLFF. The CDR3 DNA sequence: TGTGCCACCTCGGGAGGGGGGGTTGAAAAACTGTTTTTT.

The J gene is TRBJ2-7, the V gene TRBV7-8; D is undetermined. Trimming removed 1 base from V and 4 bases from J, with 8 bases in between. The CDR3 contains 13 residues. Germline V CDR1 and CDR2: SGHVS, FQNEAQ. CDR3 DNA: TGTGCCAGCAGCTTAGGGGTCGAGTACGAGCAGTACTTC. Its translation: CASSLGVEYEQYF.

The chain has TRBV5-1 and TRBJ2-2; 15 bases line up with TRBD2. The CDR3 is 20 amino acids. CDR1 and CDR2 from the germline V gene are SGHRS and YFSETQ. The V gene end was trimmed by 1 base and the J gene end by 4 bases; junction bases not matched to a gene: 11. In DNA form, the CDR3 reads TGCGCCAGCAGCTTGTGGGCCCCCGGGACTAGCGGGAGGAGCACCGGGGAGCTGTTTTTT. Translation gives CASSLWAPGTSGRSTGELFF.

The chain couples TRBV29-1 to TRBJ2-1; 14 nucleotides agree with TRBD2. The CDR3 consists of 18 residues. The V gene's germline CDR1 is SQVTM and CDR2 ANQGSEA. Trimming cost V 7 bases and J 0 bases; bases outside gene matches: 11. The CDR3 region is CSARPGLAGVSSYNEQFF. The CDR3 DNA sequence: TGCAGCGCGAGGCCGGGACTAGCGGGAGTGAGCTCCTACAATGAGCAGTTCTTC.

The V call is TRBV27, the J call TRBJ2-7; D is perhaps TRBD1 or TRBD2 (5 bases each). Trimming removed 7 bases from V and 1 base from J, with 23 bases in between. Looked up from germline, CDR1 is MNHEY and CDR2 is SMNVEV (reference sequence). The CDR3 loop spans 17 amino acids. CDR3 DNA: TGTGCCAGCATGGAATACTCGGGGCAGCTGAAATCCTACGAGCAGTACTTC. Translated: CASMEYSGQLKSYEQYF.

Of note for this clone: Other nucleotide sequences from this sample produce the same CDR3. The chain employs TRBV5-1 and TRBJ2-3, with D unresolved. The germline V gene has CDR1 SGHRS and CDR2 YFSETQ. CDR3 size: 14 residues. V was pared by 0 bases and J by 0 bases, with 5 bases between. The CDR3 DNA follows: TGCGCCAGCAGCTTGGCTCTTAGCACAGATACGCAGTATTTT. Its translation: CASSLALSTDTQYF.

This sequence joins TRBV29-1 and TRBJ2-7, with 10 bases aligning to TRBD1. The V gene end was trimmed by 5 bases and the J gene end by 1 base; junction bases not matched to a gene: 2. Germline lookup yields CDR1 SQVTM and CDR2 ANQGSEA. CDR3 length equals 13 residues. The CDR3 DNA reads TGCAGCGTTAGGACAGGGGGGTCCTACGAGCAGTACTTC. It specifies CSVRTGGSYEQYF.

The rearrangement joins TRBV18 to TRBJ2-3; 7 bases map to TRBD2. Germline CDR1 is KGHSH and CDR2 is LQKENI. Germline trimming cut 6 bases from V and 5 bases from J; bases unmatched to any gene: 2. The CDR3 length is 12 residues. CDR3 in DNA: TGTGCCAGCTCGCTAGCGGAAGATACGCAGTATTTT. Amino acids: CASSLAEDTQYF.

This rearrangement joins TRBV28 to TRBJ2-7, with D perhaps TRBD2 (7 bases). In germline, CDR1 is MDHEN, CDR2 SYDVKM. Trimming left V 8 bases short and J 0 bases short, with 20 bases between. CDR3 size: 16 residues. In DNA form, the CDR3 reads TGTGCCAGCTTGGGGGCGGCGGGGGCAAGCTCCTACGAGCAGTACTTC. Its protein is CASLGAAGASSYEQYF.

This chain connects TRBV7-9 to TRBJ1-4; D is unresolved. Germline CDR1 and CDR2: SEHNR and FQNEAQ (reference sequence). Between the trimmed V and J ends, which lost 3 bases and 2 bases, there was a span of 10 bases. The length of the CDR3 is 15 residues. The CDR3 nucleotides read TGTGCCAGCAGCTTCCCGGGATGGACTAATGAAAAACTGTTTTTT. This sequence encodes CASSFPGWTNEKLFF. The variable domain in full, completed from reference TRBV7-9 and TRBJ1-4, reads DTGVSQNPRHKITKRGQNVTFRCDPISEHNRLYWYRQTLGQGPEFLTYFQNEAQLEKSRLLSDRFSAERPKGSFSTLEIQRTEQGDSAMYLCASSFPGWTNEKLFFGSGTQLSVL.

The chain carries TRBV18 and TRBJ1-6; 9 positions agree with TRBD1. This CDR3 region has 16 residues. The germline CDR1 and CDR2 sequences are KGHSH and LQKENI. J lost 7 bases, V lost 3 bases, and 7 bases had no gene match. The CDR3 nucleotides read TGTGCCAGCTCACCCAAGGCGGACAGGGGAAATTCACCCCTCCACTTT. Translating it yields CASSPKADRGNSPLHF.

The CDR3 DNA reads as TGTGCCAGCACCGTGGGAAACTACAATGAGCAGTTCTTC. Protein product: CASTVGNYNEQFF. This chain links TRBV11-2 with TRBJ2-1; no reliable D call. This CDR3 is built from 13 residues. V was cut by 7 bases and J by 3 bases, with 10 bases left in between. Germline-derived CDR1 and CDR2 are SGHAT and FQNNGV.

This sequence joins TRBV28 and TRBJ1-5; 7 bases agree with TRBD1. With V trimmed by 8 bases and J by 7 bases, 11 bases remained unmatched. The CDR3 has 14 amino acids. Looked up from germline, CDR1 is MDHEN and CDR2 is SYDVKM. The CDR3 DNA reads as TGTGCCAGCTTCACGACAGGGCTTGGCCAGCCCCAGCATTTT. It translates to CASFTTGLGQPQHF. Variable domain in full (rest from reference TRBV28 and TRBJ1-5): DVKVTQSSRYLVKRTGEKVFLECVQDMDHENMFWYRQDPGLGLRLIYFSYDVKMKEKGDIPEGYSVSREKKERFSLILESASTNQTSMYLCASFTTGLGQPQHFGDGTRLSIL.

The rearrangement links TRBV5-1 to TRBJ2-5, with D unclear. Germline loops: CDR1 SGHRS, CDR2 YFSETQ. This CDR3 has 16 residues. With 4 bases removed from V and 1 base from J, the gap between germline ends came to 17 bases. CDR3 amino acids: CASSLPETAVQETQYF. The CDR3 nucleotides read TGCGCCAGCAGCCTCCCGGAGACTGCGGTCCAAGAGACCCAGTACTTC.

The chain combines TRBV7-8 with TRBJ2-7; no reliable D call. The germline gives CDR1 SGHVS, CDR2 FQNEAQ. Trimming took 7 bases from V and 6 from J, leaving 13 bases between them. The CDR3 contains 12 residues. Here the CDR3 DNA reads TGTGCCAGCAAAGGTGGCTGGGGCGAGCAGTACTTC. Protein: CASKGGWGEQYF.